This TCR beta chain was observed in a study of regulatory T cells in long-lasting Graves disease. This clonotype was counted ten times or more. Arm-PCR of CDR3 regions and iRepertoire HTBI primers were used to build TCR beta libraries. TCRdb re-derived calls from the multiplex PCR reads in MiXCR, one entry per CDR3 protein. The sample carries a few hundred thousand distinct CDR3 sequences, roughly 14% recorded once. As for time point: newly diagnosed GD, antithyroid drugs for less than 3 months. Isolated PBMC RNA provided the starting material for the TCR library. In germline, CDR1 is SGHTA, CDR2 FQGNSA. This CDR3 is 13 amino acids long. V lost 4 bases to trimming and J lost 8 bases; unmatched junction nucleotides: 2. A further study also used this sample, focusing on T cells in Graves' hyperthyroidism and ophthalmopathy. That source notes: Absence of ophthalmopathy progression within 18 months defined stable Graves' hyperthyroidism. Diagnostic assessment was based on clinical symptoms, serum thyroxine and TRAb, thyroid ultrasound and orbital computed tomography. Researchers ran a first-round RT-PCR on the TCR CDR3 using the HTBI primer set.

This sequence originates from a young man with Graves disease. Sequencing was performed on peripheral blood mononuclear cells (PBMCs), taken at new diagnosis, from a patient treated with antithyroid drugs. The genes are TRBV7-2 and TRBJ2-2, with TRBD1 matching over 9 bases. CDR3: CASSWGTGGELFF. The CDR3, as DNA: TGTGCCAGCAGCTGGGGGACAGGGGGGGAGCTGTTTTTT.